The present T cell receptor beta chain was sequenced within a study of molecular identifiers for immune sequencing clone quantification listed by TCRdb under 2018. A note on the overall study: In a replicate experiment, RNA from approximately 22,000 or 94,000 naive CD8 T cells was split into five aliquots, four of which were sequenced. The study was a methods study using CD8 T cells to benchmark molecular-identifier clustering-based TCR repertoire sequencing (MIDCIRS) and TCR RNA copy counting.

V gives up 0 bases and J gives up 3 bases, and the segment between their germline ends measures 10 bases. Spanning cysteine to phenylalanine, the CDR3 consists of 15 amino acids. Just CDR3 DNA is preserved here, 45 bases in frame from base 1. CDR1 and CDR2 were assigned from the germline V gene as SGHRS and YFSETQ. The library was built by means of PCR. The sample was run on an Illumina HiSeq 4000. Bulk TCR libraries were generated as previously described, with the TCR primers listed in Table S5 used. The Qiagen AllPrep DNA/RNA kit was used to purify total RNA. Reads from multiple sequencing runs of the same library were pooled before analysis. The authors processed their data as follows. Only reads with exact TCR constant sequence were kept, trimmed to 150 nt, and grouped by their 12-nt molecular barcodes. Reads within each barcode group were sub-clustered using a 15% Levenshtein threshold, and quality-weighted consensus sequences were constructed for each RNA molecule. Non-functional sequences were discarded, and so were lower-count sequences lying one edit away from another sequence. Barcode sub-clusters with fewer than 20% of the maximum read count were removed, based on fitting two negative binomial distributions. The public sequencing data were trimmed at Q25 with fastp and processed into clonotypes with MiXCR by TCRdb, which kept only in-frame beta chains. Each record represents a unique CDR3 protein, reported with the most common genes and DNA among its rows. These V and J calls derive from TCRdb rather than the authors' analysis. This sample is represented by just under 650,000 distinct CDR3 sequences; approximately 20% of them were singletons. About 0.9% of the sample is held by the ten biggest clonotypes.

This clonotype was counted only a few times. Which antigen it targets is not known. No much larger clonotype is one base removed from it; base qualities were not supplied. Findings and caveats that apply to the study as a whole: Modeling indicated around 3 TCR RNA copies recovered per cell, compared with around 9.8 by digital PCR, which implies a capture efficiency of approximately 30%. In CMV-specific effector cells, clones with more than 20 RNA copies contained over 99% of molecules, whereas in naive cells such clones contained under 1% of molecules. When barcode sub-clustering was omitted, TCR diversity was inflated by chimeric consensus sequences, with chimeras reaching as high as 47%. Spiked-in Jurkat TCR RNA equal to a single cell's worth was reported to be detectable even within 1,200,000 naive CD8 T cells. Highly expanded clone sizes could be underestimated if identical TCR molecules share a barcode. The naive libraries included spiked-in Jurkat TCR RNA (roughly 9 copies' worth), and this RNA is not part of the donor repertoire.

Libraries of naive CD8 T cells were built from anywhere between about 19,000 and 1,000,000 sorted cells, with 10%, 30% or 50% of the purified RNA used. On a BD FACSAria II, naive CD8 T cells were FACS-sorted as CD8+CD4-CCR7+CD45RA+ and collected into RLT Plus buffer. Detection sensitivity was tested by spiking Jurkat RNA equal to some 11 TCR copies' worth into samples containing 20,000-1,000,000 naive CD8 T cells. Enrichment of CD8 T cells was done with RosetteSep CD8+ T Cell Enrichment Cocktail plus Ficoll-Paque, and ACK red cell lysis came afterward. This sequence originates from a human donor in good health. Some libraries in this study had Jurkat cell RNA spiked in. Input material: naive CD8+ T cells from blood, with Jurkat cell RNA spiked in. The cell subset or site label corresponds to: FACS-sorted CD8+CD4-CCR7+CD45RA+ naive T cells. The rearranged chain carries TRBV5-1 and TRBJ2-1, with no D gene named confidently. At the DNA level, the sequence is TGCGCCAGCAGCTTGGGTCGCAGCTACTACAATGAGCAGTTCTTC. Its translation reads: CASSLGRSYYNEQFF.